This T cell receptor beta chain was documented in a study of shared T cell receptors in the human thymus. Only in-frame clones appear in the TCRdb table, and some are missing; sequencing was by immunoSEQ multiplex PCR. The sample includes roughly 700,000 clones, 85% to 90% of them seen just once. This CDR3 has 14 amino acids. V lost 2 bases, J lost 3 bases, and 10 bases lay in between. In germline, CDR1 is SGHAT, CDR2 FQDESV (reference sequence). The sample was also linked to a second study, of human thymus T cells. That report adds: The thymus was resected at corrective cardiac surgery. Thymic and blood repertoires appeared to carry a bias in their V and J gene usage.

The specimen was thymocytes. This chain joins TRBV11-1 and TRBJ1-1; tentatively, D is TRBD1 (5 bases). This receptor was obtained from a boy under three years old with a congenital heart defect. CDR3: CASSLWGRDTEAFF. The CDR3 coding sequence is TGTGCCAGCAGCTTATGGGGCAGGGACACTGAAGCTTTCTTT.